This TCR beta chain was documented in a study of metastatic and nonmetastatic thyroid tumors. About the study: For malignant and benign thyroid patients, tumor or nodule tissue and blood were the sources whose repertoires were compared. Study findings and constraints: As reported, TCR beta diversity in blood and tumor was significantly higher in malignant thyroid tumors than in benign nodules.

This CDR3 has 13 residues. The V gene lost 3 bases and the J gene lost 6 bases, with 8 bases spanning the gap. Thyroid surgery was preceded by no treatment in any patient. This clone is classed as medium-sized. What it binds is not known. As processed by the authors: Clinicopathological groups supplied CDR3 differences that were used to build a distant-metastasis classifier for papillary thyroid cancer. TCRdb re-called the PCR reads through MiXCR. Here the V and J calls rest on TCRdb's processing, not on the authors' analysis. The data hold approximately 4,000 clones, with roughly a fifth observed a single time.

The TCR originated in a male donor with papillary thyroid cancer or a benign thyroid nodule (not recorded which). Some clones in this sample may be carry-over from other donors' samples. Sequencing was performed on tumor tissue. The J gene is TRBJ2-2, the V gene TRBV12-3 or TRBV12-4; D may be TRBD2 (6 bases). In nucleotides, the CDR3 is TGTGCCAGCAGTTTCTCGGGGGCCGGGGAGCTGTTTTTT. This translates into CASSFSGAGELFF.